This T cell receptor beta chain comes out of a study of T cell repertoires in cytomegalovirus infection (dated by TCRdb to about 2019). About the full investigation: Recently identified HLA-C-restricted CMV epitopes, whose presentation resists viral immunomodulation, were targeted by peptide stimulations together with well-studied HLA-B-restricted epitopes. Because public TCR beta signatures pointed to carriage of CMV infection together with the matching HLA type, the HLA type of each donor mattered for the analysis. Results and caveats for the whole study, not just this receptor: Carriers of CMV infection plus the relevant HLA type were discriminated by the cumulative frequency of public TCR beta family members in the study cohort and in an independent approximately 360-donor cohort. The ex vivo response was dominated by HLA-C-restricted CMV-specific TCR beta clonotypes, and the single most frequent clonotype in two of eight donors was supplied by these HLA-C-restricted clonotypes.

The treatment or condition label corresponds to: in vitro stimulation with specific CMV peptide epitopes to enrich CMV-specific T cells. Based on the germline V gene (reference sequence), the CDR1 and CDR2 sequences are LNHDA and SQIVND. V lost 6 bases and J lost 7 bases, and the count of bases not matched to a germline gene is 9. There are 14 amino acids in the CDR3, from cysteine to phenylalanine inclusive. Just CDR3 DNA is preserved here, 42 bases in frame from base 1. The sequencer listed for this sample is Illumina HiSeq 1500. The raw public reads went through TCRdb reprocessing: fastp at Q25, MiXCR clone calling, in-frame beta chains kept. Each CDR3 protein appears once, grouped with its most common genes and DNA. The sample table records a few hundred thousand distinct CDR3 sequences; roughly 43% of these occur just once. 48% of the sample is held by the ten biggest clonotypes. Points on this clonotype: It lacks a known antigen. No quality values exist for individual bases; no much larger clone is one base distant.

Specimen: cultured PBMCs, collected from culture after CMV antigen stimulation. The chain links TRBV19 with TRBJ2-7; 10 central nucleotides agree with TRBD1. The TCR originated in a human donor in good health (CMV status not recorded). Some clones in this sample may be carry-over from other donors' samples. The nucleotides read TGTGCCAGTAGAAGACAGGGGGCATCGGGAGAGCAGTACTTC. Its translation reads: CASRRQGASGEQYF.